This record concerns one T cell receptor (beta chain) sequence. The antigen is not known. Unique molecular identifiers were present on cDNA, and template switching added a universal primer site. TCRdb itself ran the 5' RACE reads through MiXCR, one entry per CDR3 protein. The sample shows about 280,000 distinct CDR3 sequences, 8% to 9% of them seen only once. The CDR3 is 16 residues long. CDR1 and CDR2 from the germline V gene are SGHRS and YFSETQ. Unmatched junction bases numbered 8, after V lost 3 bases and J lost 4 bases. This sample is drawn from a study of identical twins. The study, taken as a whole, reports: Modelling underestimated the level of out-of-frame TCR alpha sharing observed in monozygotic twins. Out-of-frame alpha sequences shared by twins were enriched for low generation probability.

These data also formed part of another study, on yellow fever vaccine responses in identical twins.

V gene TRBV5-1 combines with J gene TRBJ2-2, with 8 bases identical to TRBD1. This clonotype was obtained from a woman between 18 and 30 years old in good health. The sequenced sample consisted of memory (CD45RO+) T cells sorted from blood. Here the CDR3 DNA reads TGCGCCAGCAGCTCCCGGACAGGGAGTCCCACCGGGGAGCTGTTTTTT. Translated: CASSSRTGSPTGELFF.